The clone carrying this TCR beta chain was found many times. Its antigen is undetermined. Authors of the study amplified TCR beta CDR3 regions from RNA transcripts. The study used the HTBI primer set for a first-round RT-PCR of the TCR CDR3. Via MiXCR, TCRdb re-called the multiplex PCR reads, giving one row per CDR3 protein. The sample has roughly 710,000 distinct CDR3 sequences; roughly a third are singletons. Germline loops: CDR1 SEHNR, CDR2 FQNEAQ (reference sequence). V was cut by 1 base and J by 6 bases, with 12 bases left in between. The CDR3 contains 14 residues. This specimen comes from a study of T cells in Graves' hyperthyroidism and ophthalmopathy. Study-wide results and limits: Ophthalmopathy and stable hyperthyroidism were separated by a 13 V-J model.

The clonotype was recovered from a woman in her 40s with Graves' hyperthyroidism. The gene calls are TRBV7-9 and TRBJ1-2; D perhaps matches TRBD1 (6 bases). Sequenced input: blood. The CDR3 sequence is CASSLDGGLDGYTF. Written as DNA, the CDR3 is TGTGCCAGCAGCTTAGACGGGGGGCTGGATGGCTACACCTTC.